These 20 T cell receptor beta chains originate from one sample sequenced in a study of OX40 agonist ivuxolimab in advanced cancers. Produced via immunoSEQ multiplex PCR; TCRdb's table is partial and in-frame only. The profile shows 90,000 to 95,000 clones, under 90% of them singletons. Sequences were derived from CD4+ or CD8+ T cells sorted from blood, sampled in a trial of the OX40 agonist ivuxolimab. The receptors here all came from an adult with an advanced solid tumor such as melanoma, head and neck, liver or kidney cancer.

The gene calls are TRBV15 and TRBJ2-3; 8 nucleotides line up with TRBD1. This CDR3 region has 14 residues. Unmatched junction bases numbered 1, after V lost 1 base and J lost 4 bases. CDR1 is LNHNV, CDR2 YYDKDF, per germline (reference sequence). CDR3 DNA: TGTGCCACCAGCAGAGGGACAGGGCCAGATACGCAGTATTTT. Protein sequence: CATSRGTGPDTQYF. Supplemented by reference TRBV15 and TRBJ2-3, the full variable domain reads DAMVIQNPRYQVTQFGKPVTLSCSQTLNHNVMYWYQQKSSQAPKLLFHYYDKDFNNEADTPDNFQSRRPNTSFCFLDIRSPGLGDTAMYLCATSRGTGPDTQYFGPGTRLTVL.

The V call is TRBV10-2, the J call TRBJ2-5, with D perhaps being TRBD1 or TRBD2 (5 bases each). CDR3 size: 13 residues. Germline CDR1 and CDR2: WSHSY and SAAADI. The germline V and J ends were trimmed by 6 bases and 9 bases, with 17 bases remaining between them. The CDR3 loop reads CASSAGDLRPQYF. As DNA, the CDR3 is TGCGCCAGCAGCGCCGGGGACCTCCGGCCCCAGTACTTC.

The chain recombines TRBV6-1 with TRBJ1-3; 7 nucleotides agree with TRBD1. The germline V gene encodes CDR1 MNHNS and CDR2 SASEGT. The junction had 6 bases not matched to a gene; V was cut back by 0 bases and J by 7 bases. The CDR3 is made up of 15 amino acids. The CDR3 DNA follows: TGTGCCAGCAGTGAAGCCGACAGGGCTAGGAACACCATATATTTT. Translated: CASSEADRARNTIYF.

V gene TRBV4-1 combines with J gene TRBJ2-2; TRBD2 matches at 7 bases. Germline loops: CDR1 MGHRA, CDR2 YSYEKL. This CDR3 has 18 amino acids. Unmatched junction bases numbered 8, after V lost 0 bases and J lost 1 base. The CDR3 loop is CASSQDRDGGKNTGELFF. CDR3 nucleotides: TGCGCCAGCAGCCAAGATCGGGACGGGGGGAAGAACACCGGGGAGCTGTTTTTT.

The CDR3 coding sequence is TGTGCCACCGCCCGCGCGACAGGGCTAAGTGAAGCTTTCTTT. Protein sequence: CATARATGLSEAFF. The V gene is TRBV6-5, the J gene TRBJ1-1; 7 nucleotides line up with TRBD1. In germline, CDR1 is MNHEY, CDR2 SVGAGI. Trimming cost V 10 bases and J 7 bases; bases outside gene matches: 15. CDR3 length: 14 residues.

The chain combines TRBV7-6 with TRBJ2-2; D not certain. The CDR3 is 11 residues long. V lost 7 bases, J lost 8 bases, and 8 bases lay in between. CDR1 and CDR2 (germline): SGHVS, FNYEAQ. CDR3 sequence reads: CASNIAGELFF. The CDR3 DNA is TGTGCCAGCAATATCGCTGGGGAGCTGTTTTTT.

The J gene is TRBJ1-2, the V gene TRBV5-4; the D gene is possibly TRBD1 (5 bases). Trimming took 4 bases from V and 8 from J, leaving 18 bases between them. Per germline, CDR1 SGHNT and CDR2 YYREEE (reference sequence). The CDR3 is 14 amino acids. Here the CDR3 DNA reads TGTGCCAGCAGCGCAAGACGGGTTCAGGGCGGCTACACCTTC. Translated, it gives CASSARRVQGGYTF.

V and J are TRBV18 and TRBJ1-6; possibly TRBD1 for D (6 bases). Trimming cost V 3 bases and J 9 bases, with 12 bases left between them. The CDR3 is 14 amino acids. CDR1 and CDR2 from the germline V gene are KGHSH and LQKENI. The CDR3 reads CASSPPGAVSPLHF. In DNA, the CDR3 is TGTGCCAGCTCACCCCCGGGGGCAGTTTCACCCCTCCACTTT.

This chain links TRBV30 with TRBJ2-7; no firm D call. Germline CDR1 GTSNPN, CDR2 SVGIG (reference sequence). Trimming left V 3 bases short and J 5 bases short, with 11 bases between. CDR3 length: 12 residues. CDR3 nucleotides: TGTGCCTGGAGCGCCTCTAGGAACGAGCAGTACTTC. Translating gives CAWSASRNEQYF. Full variable domain (missing parts from reference TRBV30 and TRBJ2-7): SQTIHQWPATLVQPVGSPLSLECTVEGTSNPNLYWYRQAAGRGLQLLFYSVGIGQISSEVPQNLSASRPQDRQFILSSKKLLLSDSGFYLCAWSASRNEQYFGPGTRLTVT.

This chain joins TRBV4-1 and TRBJ1-5; D unclear. V was pared by 4 bases and J by 0 bases, with 10 bases between. Germline CDR1 is MGHRA and CDR2 is YSYEKL. This CDR3 contains 15 residues. CDR3 in amino acids: CASSPSGYSNQPQHF. CDR3 DNA sequence: TGCGCCAGCAGCCCCAGCGGATATAGCAATCAGCCCCAGCATTTT.

The rearrangement joins TRBV19 to TRBJ2-1, with 8 positions matching TRBD2. Germline CDR1 is LNHDA and CDR2 is SQIVND (reference sequence). V was clipped by 0 bases and J by 8 bases; unmatched bases: 9. This CDR3 has 16 residues. The CDR3 DNA reads TGTGCCAGTAGTATAGAACCGGGACTAGGGGTTTATGAGCAGTTCTTC. This sequence encodes CASSIEPGLGVYEQFF.

J is TRBJ2-3 and V is TRBV5-6; 9 bases align to TRBD1. Losses at the gene ends were 5 bases for V and 6 bases for J; bases not matched to a gene: 4. Per the germline V gene, CDR1 is SGHDT and CDR2 is YYEEEE. The CDR3 is made up of 13 amino acids. The CDR3 spells CASRYRGPDTQYF. The CDR3 nucleotides are TGTGCCAGCAGATACAGGGGGCCCGATACGCAGTATTTT.

This clone has just one count. V usage is TRBV5-6 and J usage is TRBJ2-7, with D uncertain. The CDR3 sequence is 13 residues long. CDR1 SGHDT and CDR2 YYEEEE come from the germline V gene. V was shortened by 4 bases and J by 6 bases, with 14 bases between the two germline ends. CDR3 DNA sequence: TGTGCCAGCAGCCGCGGAAGGCAAGGCGAGCAGTACTTC. Translating gives CASSRGRQGEQYF.

This clone was seen a single time. The V gene is TRBV9, the J gene TRBJ1-2; 11 nucleotides match TRBD1. The germline CDR1 and CDR2 sequences are SGDLS and YYNGEE. CDR3 length: 16 amino acids. After removal of 3 bases from V and 6 bases from J, the junction contained 10 bases not matched to a gene. As DNA, the CDR3 is TGTGCCAGCAGCGGCCAGACAAGGACAGGGGGCAATGGCTACACCTTC. Translation gives CASSGQTRTGGNGYTF. The whole variable domain, remainder taken from reference TRBV9 and TRBJ1-2, is DSGVTQTPKHLITATGQRVTLRCSPRSGDLSVYWYQQSLDQGLQFLIQYYNGEERAKGNILERFSAQQFPDLHSELNLSSLELGDSALYFCASSGQTRTGGNGYTFGSGTRLTVV.

The chain recombines TRBV30 with TRBJ2-6; the D gene is possibly TRBD1 (5 bases). Trimming stripped 7 bases from V and 3 bases from J, with 13 bases between. From germline, CDR1 is GTSNPN and CDR2 SVGIG (reference sequence). The CDR3 has 14 residues. The CDR3 nucleotides read TGTGCCTCAAACGCAGGGTTTGGGGCCAACGTCCTGACTTTC. Translated, it gives CASNAGFGANVLTF.

This chain links TRBV9 with TRBJ2-3; 9 positions agree with TRBD2. This CDR3 region has 16 residues. Losses at the gene ends were 0 bases for V and 3 bases for J; bases not matched to a gene: 5. The germline V gene has CDR1 SGDLS and CDR2 YYNGEE. The CDR3 bases are TGTGCCAGCAGCGTAGTCCCAGCGGGGGGTACAGATACGCAGTATTTT. Its protein is CASSVVPAGGTDTQYF.

This chain connects TRBV28 to TRBJ2-1, with 9 bases that match TRBD1. The CDR3 spans 15 residues. Germline CDR1 reads MDHEN; CDR2 reads SYDVKM. Losses at the gene ends were 5 bases for V and 4 bases for J; bases not matched to a gene: 6. Written as DNA, the CDR3 is TGTGCCAGCAGTCTCCCGGGACAGGGATACAATGAGCAGTTCTTC. It translates to CASSLPGQGYNEQFF.

The chain couples TRBV7-2 to TRBJ1-1; maybe TRBD1 (5 bases). Germline-derived CDR1 and CDR2 are SGHTA and FQGNSA. The CDR3 runs to 15 residues. The V gene lost 5 bases and the J gene lost 0 bases, with 13 bases spanning the gap. The CDR3 loop is CASSQAGTLNTEAFF. The CDR3 coding sequence is TGTGCCAGCAGCCAAGCAGGGACCTTGAACACTGAAGCTTTCTTT.

This rearrangement joins TRBV27 to TRBJ2-4; possibly TRBD1 or TRBD2 for D (5 bases each). The CDR3 is made up of 18 amino acids. Trimming left V 5 bases short and J 0 bases short, with 20 bases between. Per germline, CDR1 MNHEY and CDR2 SMNVEV (reference sequence). DNA of the CDR3: TGTGCCAGCAGTGCATCCGGGGCCGATAACCTAGCCAAAAACATTCAGTACTTC. Its protein is CASSASGADNLAKNIQYF.

J is TRBJ1-1 and V is TRBV29-1; 7 positions match TRBD1. Germline assignment: CDR1 SQVTM and CDR2 ANQGSEA. The V gene end was trimmed by 7 bases and the J gene end by 6 bases; junction bases not matched to a gene: 14. The CDR3 runs to 14 residues. Here the CDR3 DNA reads TGCAGCGCTAGCTTGACAGGGCTAAAGGCTGAAGCTTTCTTT. Translation: CSASLTGLKAEAFF.